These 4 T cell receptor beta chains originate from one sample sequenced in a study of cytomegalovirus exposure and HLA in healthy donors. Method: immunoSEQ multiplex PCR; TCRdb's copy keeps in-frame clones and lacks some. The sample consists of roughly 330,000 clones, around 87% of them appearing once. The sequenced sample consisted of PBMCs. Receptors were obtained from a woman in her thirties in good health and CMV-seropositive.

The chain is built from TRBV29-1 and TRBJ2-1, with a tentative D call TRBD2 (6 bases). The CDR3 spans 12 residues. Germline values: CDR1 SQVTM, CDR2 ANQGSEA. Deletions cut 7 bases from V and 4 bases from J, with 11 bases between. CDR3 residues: CSERADYNEQFF. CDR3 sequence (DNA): TGCAGCGAGCGGGCCGATTACAATGAGCAGTTCTTC.

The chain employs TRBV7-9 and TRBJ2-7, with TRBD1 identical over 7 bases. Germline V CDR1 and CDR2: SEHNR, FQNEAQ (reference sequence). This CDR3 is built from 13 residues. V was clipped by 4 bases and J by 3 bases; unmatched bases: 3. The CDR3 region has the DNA TGTGCCAGCAGCTGGGACAGAAACTACGAGCAGTACTTC. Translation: CASSWDRNYEQYF.

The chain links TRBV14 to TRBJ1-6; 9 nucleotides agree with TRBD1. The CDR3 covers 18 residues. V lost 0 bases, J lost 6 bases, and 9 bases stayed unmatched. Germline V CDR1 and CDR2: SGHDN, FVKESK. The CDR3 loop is CASSQERGTGRFNSPLHF. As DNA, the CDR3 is TGTGCCAGCAGCCAAGAGAGGGGGACAGGGCGTTTTAATTCACCCCTCCACTTT. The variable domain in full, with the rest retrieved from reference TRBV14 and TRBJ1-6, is EAGVTQFPSHSVIEKGQTVTLRCDPISGHDNLYWYRRVMGKEIKFLLHFVKESKQDESGMPNNRFLAERTGGTYSTLKVQPAELEDSGVYFCASSQERGTGRFNSPLHFGNGTRLTVT.

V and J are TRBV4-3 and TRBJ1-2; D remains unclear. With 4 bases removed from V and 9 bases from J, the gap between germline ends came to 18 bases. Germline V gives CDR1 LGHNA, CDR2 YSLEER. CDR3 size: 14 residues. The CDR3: CASSRAGPTMSYTF. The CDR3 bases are TGCGCCAGCAGCCGGGCAGGCCCTACTATGAGCTACACCTTC.